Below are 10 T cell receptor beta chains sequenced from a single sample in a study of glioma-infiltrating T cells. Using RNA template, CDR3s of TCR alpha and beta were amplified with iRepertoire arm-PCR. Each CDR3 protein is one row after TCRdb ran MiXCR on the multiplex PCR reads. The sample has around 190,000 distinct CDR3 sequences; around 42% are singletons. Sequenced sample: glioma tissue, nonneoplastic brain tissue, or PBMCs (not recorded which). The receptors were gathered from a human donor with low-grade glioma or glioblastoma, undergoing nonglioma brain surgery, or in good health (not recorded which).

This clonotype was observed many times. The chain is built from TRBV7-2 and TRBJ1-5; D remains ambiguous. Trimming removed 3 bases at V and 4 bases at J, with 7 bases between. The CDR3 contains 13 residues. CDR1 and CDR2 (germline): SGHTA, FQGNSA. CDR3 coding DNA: TGTGCCAGCAGCTTTATGGGGAATCAGCCCCAGCATTTT. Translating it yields CASSFMGNQPQHF.

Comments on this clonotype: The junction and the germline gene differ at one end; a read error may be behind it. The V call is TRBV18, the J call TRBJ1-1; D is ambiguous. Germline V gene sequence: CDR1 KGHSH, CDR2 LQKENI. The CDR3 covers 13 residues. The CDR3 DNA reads TGTGCCAGCTCACCCGGAGGAAACAATGAAGCTTTCTTT. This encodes CASSPGGNNEAFF. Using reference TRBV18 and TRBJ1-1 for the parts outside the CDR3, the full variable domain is NAGVMQNPRHLVRRRGQEARLRCSPMKGHSHVYWYRQLPEEGLKFMVYLQKENIIDESGMPKERFSAEFPKEGPSILRIQQVVRGDSAAYFCASSPGGNNEAFFGQGTRLTVV.

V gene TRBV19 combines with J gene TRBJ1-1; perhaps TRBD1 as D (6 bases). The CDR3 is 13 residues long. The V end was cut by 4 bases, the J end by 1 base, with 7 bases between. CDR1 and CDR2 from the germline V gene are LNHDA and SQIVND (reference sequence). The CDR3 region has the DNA TGTGCCAGTAGTAGGACAGAGAACACTGAAGCTTTCTTT. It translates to CASSRTENTEAFF.

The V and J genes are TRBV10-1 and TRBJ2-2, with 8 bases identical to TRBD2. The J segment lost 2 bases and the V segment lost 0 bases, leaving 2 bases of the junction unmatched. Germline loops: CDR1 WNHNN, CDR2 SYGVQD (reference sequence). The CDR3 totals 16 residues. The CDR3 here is CASSESLAGNTGELFF. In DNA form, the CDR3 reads TGCGCCAGCAGTGAGTCGCTAGCGGGTAACACCGGGGAGCTGTTTTTT.

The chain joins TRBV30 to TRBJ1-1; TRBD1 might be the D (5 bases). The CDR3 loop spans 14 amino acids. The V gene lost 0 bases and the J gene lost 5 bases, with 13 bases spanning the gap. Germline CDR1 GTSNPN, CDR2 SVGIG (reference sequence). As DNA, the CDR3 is TGTGCCTGGAGTGTCGGGGCACTTGGGACTGAAGCTTTCTTT. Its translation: CAWSVGALGTEAFF.

CDR3 in amino acids: CASSIWWSQETQYF. In DNA form, the CDR3 reads TGTGCCAGTAGTATATGGTGGTCCCAAGAGACCCAGTACTTC. The rearrangement joins TRBV19 to TRBJ2-5, with unresolved D. Looked up from germline, CDR1 is LNHDA and CDR2 is SQIVND (reference sequence). CDR3 length: 14 residues. V lost 2 bases to trimming and J lost 1 base, with 8 bases between them.

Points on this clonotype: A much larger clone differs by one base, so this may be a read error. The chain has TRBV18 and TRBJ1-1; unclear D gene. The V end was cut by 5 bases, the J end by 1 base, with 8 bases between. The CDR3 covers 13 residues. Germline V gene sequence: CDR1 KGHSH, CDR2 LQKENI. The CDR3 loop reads CASSTKRNTEAFF. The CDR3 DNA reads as TGTGCCAGCTCAACAAAGAGGAACACTGAAGCTTTCTTT.

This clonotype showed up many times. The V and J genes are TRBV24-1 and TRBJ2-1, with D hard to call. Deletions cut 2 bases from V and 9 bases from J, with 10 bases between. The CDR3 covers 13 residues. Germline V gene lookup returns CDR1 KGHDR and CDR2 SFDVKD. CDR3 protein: CATSDWWAAEQFF. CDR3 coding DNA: TGTGCCACCAGTGATTGGTGGGCGGCTGAGCAGTTCTTC.

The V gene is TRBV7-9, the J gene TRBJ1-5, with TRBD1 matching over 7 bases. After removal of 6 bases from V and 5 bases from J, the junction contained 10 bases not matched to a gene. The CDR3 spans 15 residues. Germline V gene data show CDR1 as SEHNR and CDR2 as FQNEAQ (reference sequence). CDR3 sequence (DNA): TGTGCCAGCAGTTTATCGACAGGGCGCCATCAGCCCCAGCATTTT. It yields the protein CASSLSTGRHQPQHF.

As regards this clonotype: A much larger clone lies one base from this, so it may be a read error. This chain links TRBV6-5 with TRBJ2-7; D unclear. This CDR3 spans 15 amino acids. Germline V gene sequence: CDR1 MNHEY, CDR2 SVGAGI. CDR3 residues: CASSYLDPSSYELYF. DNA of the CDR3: TGTGCCAGCAGTTACCTGGACCCCAGCTCCTACGAGCTGTACTTC.